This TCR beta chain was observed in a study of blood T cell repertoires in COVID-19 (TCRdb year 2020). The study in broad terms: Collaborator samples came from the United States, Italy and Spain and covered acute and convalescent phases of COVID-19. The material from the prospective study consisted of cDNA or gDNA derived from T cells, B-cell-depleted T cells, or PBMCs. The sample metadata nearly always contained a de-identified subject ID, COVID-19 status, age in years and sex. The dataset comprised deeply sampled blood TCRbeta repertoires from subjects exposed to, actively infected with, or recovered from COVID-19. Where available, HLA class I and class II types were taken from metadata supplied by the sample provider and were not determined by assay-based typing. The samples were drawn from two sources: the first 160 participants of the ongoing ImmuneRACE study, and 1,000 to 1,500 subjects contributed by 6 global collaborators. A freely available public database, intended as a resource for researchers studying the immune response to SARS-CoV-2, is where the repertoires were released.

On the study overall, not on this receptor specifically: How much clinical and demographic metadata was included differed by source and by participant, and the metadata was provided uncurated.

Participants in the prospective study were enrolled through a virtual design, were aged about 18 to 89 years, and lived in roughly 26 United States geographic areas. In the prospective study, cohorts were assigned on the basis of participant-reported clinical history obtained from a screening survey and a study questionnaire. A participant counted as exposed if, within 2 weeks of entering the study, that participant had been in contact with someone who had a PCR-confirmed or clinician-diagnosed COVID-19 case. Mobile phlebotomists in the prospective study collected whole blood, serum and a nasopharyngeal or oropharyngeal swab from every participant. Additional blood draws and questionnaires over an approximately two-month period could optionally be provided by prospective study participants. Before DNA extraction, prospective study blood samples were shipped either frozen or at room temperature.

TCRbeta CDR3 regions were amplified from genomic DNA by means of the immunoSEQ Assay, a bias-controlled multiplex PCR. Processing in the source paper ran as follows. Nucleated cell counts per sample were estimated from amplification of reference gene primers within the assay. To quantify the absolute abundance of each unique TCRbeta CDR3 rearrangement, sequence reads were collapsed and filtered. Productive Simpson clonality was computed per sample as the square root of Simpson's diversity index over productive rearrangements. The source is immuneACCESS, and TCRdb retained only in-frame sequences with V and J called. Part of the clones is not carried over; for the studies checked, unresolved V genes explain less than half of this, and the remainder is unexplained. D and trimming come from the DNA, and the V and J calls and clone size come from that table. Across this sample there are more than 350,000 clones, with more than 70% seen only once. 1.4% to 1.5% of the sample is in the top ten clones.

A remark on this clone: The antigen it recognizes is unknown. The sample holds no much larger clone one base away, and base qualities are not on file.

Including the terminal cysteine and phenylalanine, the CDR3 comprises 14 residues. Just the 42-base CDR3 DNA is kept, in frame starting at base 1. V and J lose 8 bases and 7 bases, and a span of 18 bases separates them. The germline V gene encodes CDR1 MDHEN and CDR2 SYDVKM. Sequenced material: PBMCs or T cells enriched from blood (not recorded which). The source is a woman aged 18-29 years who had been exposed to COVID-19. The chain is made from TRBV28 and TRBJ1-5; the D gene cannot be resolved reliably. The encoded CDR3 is CASGVGVTRQPQHF. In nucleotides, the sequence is TGTGCCAGCGGAGTCGGGGTTACGCGGCAGCCCCAGCATTTT.